Each of the 13 T cell receptor beta chains below was sequenced from the same sample in a study of T cell repertoires in cytomegalovirus infection. TCRdb called the reads again in MiXCR, with one record for every CDR3 protein. The repertoire holds approximately 200,000 distinct CDR3 sequences, with roughly 23% as singletons. The sample taken for sequencing was CD8+ T cells from PBMCs. The origin of the receptors is a human donor in good health (CMV status not recorded). Some clones in this sample may be carry-over from other donors' samples.

The V gene is TRBV15, the J gene TRBJ1-5; D uncertain. V lost 0 bases, J lost 6 bases, and 12 bases lay in between. This CDR3 region has 15 residues. CDR1 and CDR2 (germline): LNHNV, YYDKDF (reference sequence). CDR3 sequence: CATSRDLAISQPQHF. The CDR3 DNA reads TGTGCCACCAGCAGAGATCTGGCTATTAGTCAGCCCCAGCATTTT.

This clonotype was counted between two and nine times. J is TRBJ2-7 and V is TRBV7-8; the D gene is possibly TRBD1 (6 bases). Germline V gene lookup returns CDR1 SGHVS and CDR2 FQNEAQ. V was shortened by 3 bases and J by 5 bases, with 11 bases between the two germline ends. CDR3 length: 13 amino acids. CDR3 protein: CASSFRGSNEQYF. Here the CDR3 DNA reads TGTGCCAGCAGCTTCAGGGGTTCCAACGAGCAGTACTTC.

The chain carries TRBV7-2 and TRBJ2-2; 7 bases align to TRBD1. There are 15 residues in the CDR3. J gave up 5 bases and V 1 base, and 4 bases lay outside the gene matches. Germline V gives CDR1 SGHTA, CDR2 FQGNSA. The CDR3 DNA sequence: TGTGCCAGCAGCTTAGGGACAGGACGGACCGGGGAGCTGTTTTTT. This sequence encodes CASSLGTGRTGELFF.

This clonotype came up many times. The chain combines TRBV15 with TRBJ1-1; D gene unclear. CDR1 LNHNV and CDR2 YYDKDF come from the germline V gene (reference sequence). The CDR3 runs to 15 residues. The V and J ends lost 0 bases and 4 bases respectively, with 12 bases between them. The chain's CDR3 is CATSRDVGEGTEAFF. The CDR3 bases are TGTGCCACCAGCAGAGATGTGGGCGAAGGCACTGAAGCTTTCTTT.

This clonotype has ten or more counts. The chain has TRBV7-2 and TRBJ1-2, with 7 bases identical to TRBD1. V lost 5 bases, J lost 4 bases, and 4 bases stayed unmatched. Germline V gene sequence: CDR1 SGHTA, CDR2 FQGNSA. The CDR3 is 13 amino acids. CDR3 DNA: TGTGCCAGCAGCGAGGGACAGCTCTATGGCTACACCTTC. It specifies CASSEGQLYGYTF.

There are a few counts of this clonotype. This chain joins TRBV7-9 and TRBJ2-7; 10 bases align to TRBD1. The junction had 9 bases not matched to a gene; V was cut back by 5 bases and J by 2 bases. CDR1 is SEHNR, CDR2 FQNEAQ, per germline (reference sequence). This CDR3 is 16 amino acids long. CDR3 nucleotides: TGTGCCAGCAGCCTAAAGTCGGGACAGGGGACCTACGAGCAGTACTTC. Translated: CASSLKSGQGTYEQYF.

This clonotype was counted at least ten times. The CDR3 reads CASSSDWGETQYF. CDR3 nucleotide sequence: TGTGCCAGCAGTTCGGACTGGGGGGAGACCCAGTACTTC. The chain joins TRBV28 to TRBJ2-5; D is perhaps TRBD1 or TRBD2 (5 bases each). The V and J ends lost 4 bases and 5 bases respectively, with 11 bases between them. This CDR3 is built from 13 residues. The germline V gene encodes CDR1 MDHEN and CDR2 SYDVKM.

This clonotype was detected ten times or more. The chain couples TRBV4-1 to TRBJ2-7; weak D call: TRBD1 (5 bases). The CDR3 length is 14 residues. Germline CDR1 MGHRA, CDR2 YSYEKL. V was cut by 0 bases and J by 5 bases, with 11 bases left in between. CDR3 in amino acids: CASSQESRDNEQYF. The CDR3 coding sequence is TGCGCCAGCAGCCAAGAAAGCAGGGATAACGAGCAGTACTTC.

The sample holds many counts of this clonotype. This chain connects TRBV28 to TRBJ2-6; D uncertain. This CDR3 comprises 15 residues. Trimming stripped 7 bases from V and 0 bases from J, with 10 bases between. Germline V gives CDR1 MDHEN, CDR2 SYDVKM. CDR3 sequence: CASTDPGSGANVLTF. CDR3 in DNA: TGTGCCAGCACTGACCCGGGCTCTGGGGCCAACGTCCTGACTTTC.

This clonotype was counted a few times. The rearrangement uses TRBV7-6 and TRBJ2-7; the D is unclear. This CDR3 has 12 residues. Per the germline V gene, CDR1 is SGHVS and CDR2 is FNYEAQ. Trimming pared 4 bases from V and 3 bases from J, leaving 7 bases between. This CDR3 is CASSYGNYEQYF. In DNA, the CDR3 is TGTGCCAGCAGCTACGGTAACTACGAGCAGTACTTC.

This clonotype was seen a handful of times. The genes are TRBV27 and TRBJ2-1, with D possibly being TRBD2 (6 bases). The CDR3 runs 14 residues. V gave up 3 bases and J gave up 8 bases, with 14 bases separating them. The germline V gene encodes CDR1 MNHEY and CDR2 SMNVEV (reference sequence). CDR3 amino acids: CASSLVGGTYEQFF. The CDR3 DNA sequence: TGTGCCAGCAGTTTGGTGGGGGGAACGTATGAGCAGTTCTTC.

This sequence joins TRBV6-6 and TRBJ1-5, with a tentative D call TRBD1 (6 bases). Germline CDR1 is MNHNY and CDR2 is SVGAGI (reference sequence). Deletions cut 0 bases from V and 5 bases from J, with 17 bases between. CDR3 length: 17 amino acids. The CDR3 DNA is TGTGCCAGCAGTTACTCGTCGGCAGGGGCTGGGTATCAGCCCCAGCATTTT. Translation gives CASSYSSAGAGYQPQHF.

The rearrangement joins TRBV9 to TRBJ2-1; either TRBD1 or TRBD2 may fit D (6 bases each). The V gene lost 3 bases and the J gene lost 8 bases, with 18 bases spanning the gap. Germline V gene sequence: CDR1 SGDLS, CDR2 YYNGEE. The CDR3 runs to 15 residues. CDR3 nucleotide sequence: TGTGCCAGCAGCGCCCCGGGGGCCGCCGTACATGAGCAGTTCTTC. Amino acids: CASSAPGAAVHEQFF.